This T cell receptor beta chain derives from a study of radiotherapy plus CTLA-4 blockade in lung cancer. Repertoires were generated with immunoSEQ multiplex PCR, while TCRdb's copy carries only in-frame clones and drops some. Here the sample spans about 77,000 clones, 74% being singletons. This CDR3 is 13 amino acids long. The V gene's germline CDR1 is GTSNPN and CDR2 SVGIG (reference sequence). J was trimmed by 4 bases and V by 1 base; bases with no gene match: 1. The TCR originated in a human donor with non-small cell lung cancer whose response to radiotherapy plus ipilimumab could not be evaluated. The rearrangement links TRBV30 to TRBJ1-3, with 7 nucleotides matching TRBD1. Here the sequenced sample was peripheral blood, taken from a patient treated with radiotherapy plus ipilimumab. The DNA for the CDR3 is TGTGCCTGGAGTGGGGGACAGGGAAACACCATATATTTT. This sequence encodes CAWSGGQGNTIYF.